This T cell receptor beta chain was observed in a study of shared clonotypes between healthy human individuals. Study-wide points: Generation of non-shared clonotypes was less probable than generation of clonotypes shared by all four donors.

V lost 0 bases and J 4 bases, leaving 10 bases between the germline ends. The CDR3 has 14 amino acids. CDR1 and CDR2 (germline): GTSNPN, SVGIG (reference sequence). This table comes from immunoSEQ multiplex PCR, and its TCRdb copy is limited to in-frame clones, with some not included. The sample carries a few million clones, just over 90% recorded once. Regarding this clone: No antigen is known for it.

The sequenced sample was naive CD4+ T cells from PBMCs. The subset denotes: CD45RA+ positively selected. The source of this sequence is a young man in good health. Some clones in this sample may be carry-over from other donors' samples. This chain links TRBV30 with TRBJ1-5; D is uncertain. The CDR3 sequence is CAWSVRRFNQPQHF. The CDR3 DNA sequence: TGTGCCTGGAGTGTTAGGAGATTTAATCAGCCCCAGCATTTT.